The T cell receptor beta chain described here comes from a study of post-analysis software for immune sequencing data. In regard to this clonotype: The germline gene is not matched at one end of the junction; a read error may be the cause.

The library was made from cDNA and included unique molecular identifiers. Via MiXCR, TCRdb re-called the PCR reads, giving one row per CDR3 protein. The table lists 450,000 or so distinct CDR3 sequences, under 55% of them singletons, with 9.5% to 13% in the top ten. This clonotype originated in a girl under 18 with multiple sclerosis. Material for sequencing was blood.

CDR3 residues: CASSDLTSRLNYGYTF. In DNA form, the CDR3 reads TGTGCCAGCAGTGACCTCACGTCCCGCTTGAACTATGGTTACACCTTC. The chain combines TRBV28 with TRBJ1-2; no definite D call. The CDR3 runs 16 residues. CDR1 is MDHEN and CDR2 is SYDVKM in the germline V gene.